This is a list of T cell receptor beta chains from one sample in a study of T-cell memory formation after mild COVID-19. TCRdb itself ran the 5' RACE reads through MiXCR, one entry per CDR3 protein. This table holds 300,000 to 400,000 distinct CDR3 sequences, around 13% found once. Sequenced sample: PBMCs or a T cell subset sorted from them (not recorded which). The receptors come from a young man who had mild COVID-19 (a few samples of this study predate the infection). Cell type and time point are not known. CDR3s include the opening cysteine and the closing phenylalanine or tryptophan. A D gene is named only where the DNA matches it firmly. Clone sizes are given selectively: once, few, many, or a class where the clone is expanded.

d_call j_call clone_size v_call cdr3_aa cdr3_nt
TRBD1 TRBJ2-3 NA TRBV20-1 CSATGTGSTDTQYF TGCAGTGCCACCGGGACAGGGAGCACAGATACGCAGTATTTT
NA TRBJ2-3 NA TRBV10-3 CAISDTGPGTTQYF TGTGCCATCAGTGATACTGGCCCCGGGACTACGCAGTATTTT
NA TRBJ2-3 many TRBV5-1 CASYNNLRTDTQYF TGCGCCAGCTATAATAATCTCCGCACAGATACGCAGTATTTT
NA TRBJ1-6 NA TRBV30 CAWGKGNRALHF TGTGCCTGGGGAAAGGGGAATAGGGCCCTCCACTTT
NA TRBJ2-2 NA TRBV30 CAWSAYPMGGTGELFF TGTGCCTGGAGTGCCTACCCTATGGGGGGCACCGGGGAGCTGTTTTTT
NA TRBJ1-2 many TRBV7-3 CASSSLSRLRKNYGYTF TGTGCCAGCAGCTCCCTTTCGAGACTTAGGAAGAACTATGGCTACACCTTC
NA TRBJ2-1 NA TRBV5-1 CASSPEGPNEQFF TGCGCCAGCAGCCCGGAAGGGCCGAATGAGCAGTTCTTC
NA TRBJ2-2 once TRBV20-1 CSARDDSFTGELFF TGCAGTGCTAGAGATGACTCTTTCACCGGGGAGCTGTTTTTT
NA TRBJ2-2 many TRBV12-3/TRBV12-4 CASSRRDPGELFF TGTGCCAGCAGTCGCAGGGACCCCGGGGAGCTGTTTTTT
NA TRBJ2-6 few TRBV28 CASSFPHRTANPSGANVLTF TGTGCCAGCAGTTTTCCGCATAGGACAGCTAACCCCTCTGGGGCCAACGTCCTGACTTTC
NA TRBJ2-2 NA TRBV28 CASSSSGAGELFF TGTGCCAGCAGTTCGTCAGGGGCCGGGGAGCTGTTTTTT
NA TRBJ2-5 few TRBV15 CATSRDGQIPVETQYF TGTGCCACCAGCAGAGATGGGCAGATACCAGTGGAGACCCAGTACTTC
NA TRBJ1-1 many TRBV5-1 CASSLEVNTEAFF TGCGCCAGCAGCTTGGAGGTGAACACTGAAGCTTTCTTT
NA TRBJ2-5 NA TRBV20-1 CSATHLRGQETQYF TGCAGTGCTACGCATCTCCGGGGCCAAGAGACCCAGTACTTC
NA TRBJ2-2 few TRBV20-1 CSARDPRLQGFTGELFF TGCAGTGCTAGAGATCCCAGGTTACAGGGATTCACCGGGGAGCTGTTTTTT
TRBD2 TRBJ2-1 few TRBV5-1 CASSLGLAGFRFHNEQFF TGCGCCAGCAGCTTGGGACTAGCGGGCTTTAGGTTTCACAATGAGCAGTTCTTC
TRBD2 TRBJ2-3 few TRBV11-1 CASRPGRGRAQGTQYF TGTGCCAGCAGACCCGGGAGGGGCCGGGCCCAGGGTACGCAGTATTTT
NA TRBJ2-5 few TRBV5-1 CASSARPGLQETQYF TGCGCCAGCAGCGCCCGACCGGGACTGCAAGAGACCCAGTACTTC
NA TRBJ1-1 few TRBV6-6 CASSSFSNTEAFF TGTGCCAGCAGTTCGTTTAGTAACACTGAAGCTTTCTTT
TRBD1 TRBJ1-5 many TRBV3-1 CASSPDRGNQPQHF TGTGCCAGCAGCCCCGACAGGGGCAATCAGCCCCAGCATTTT
NA TRBJ1-3 NA TRBV12-3/TRBV12-4 CASSLVVGRNTIYF TGTGCCAGCAGTTTAGTAGTGGGCCGAAACACCATATATTTT
NA TRBJ1-6 few TRBV30 CAWSPGTSNSPLHF TGTGCCTGGAGCCCCGGGACAAGTAATTCACCCCTCCACTTT
TRBD2 TRBJ2-5 NA TRBV4-3 CASSQALAGVGTQYF TGCGCCAGCAGCCAAGCCCTAGCGGGGGTCGGGACCCAGTACTTC
NA TRBJ2-3 few TRBV7-9 CASSPPDRINTDTQYF TGTGCCAGCAGCCCGCCGGACAGAATCAACACAGATACGCAGTATTTT
NA TRBJ2-7 few TRBV6-2/TRBV6-3 CAAGLHNYEQYF TGTGCCGCGGGACTTCATAACTACGAGCAGTACTTC
TRBD1 TRBJ2-7 few TRBV18 CASSPPRGHDEQYF TGTGCCAGCTCACCACCCAGGGGGCACGACGAGCAGTACTTC
TRBD2 TRBJ2-1 many TRBV5-1 CASSFGVAGGLVDEQFF TGCGCCAGCAGCTTTGGGGTAGCGGGGGGGCTGGTCGATGAGCAGTTCTTC
NA TRBJ1-5 few TRBV7-8 CASSWTPDQPQHF TGTGCCAGCAGCTGGACACCGGATCAGCCCCAGCATTTT
NA TRBJ2-3 few TRBV7-6 CASSFGTDVDTQYF TGTGCCAGCAGCTTCGGGACTGATGTCGATACGCAGTATTTT
NA TRBJ1-1 few TRBV3-1 CASSWGGSEAFF TGTGCCAGCAGCTGGGGGGGCTCTGAAGCTTTCTTT
NA TRBJ2-7 few TRBV7-9 CASSMRDSNYEQYF TGTGCCAGCAGCATGCGGGACTCCAACTACGAGCAGTACTTC
NA TRBJ2-7 few TRBV2 CASSDQGRPGEQYF TGTGCCAGCAGTGACCAGGGGCGCCCGGGCGAGCAGTACTTC
TRBD1 TRBJ1-2 many TRBV4-3 CASSQQTGTGAGYTF TGCGCCAGCAGCCAACAAACCGGGACAGGGGCCGGCTACACCTTC
NA TRBJ1-1 NA TRBV5-1 CASSVTGTNTEAFF TGCGCCAGCAGCGTGACCGGGACGAACACTGAAGCTTTCTTT
NA TRBJ1-1 many TRBV6-1 CASSELASPMNTEAFF TGTGCCAGCAGTGAATTGGCCAGCCCCATGAACACTGAAGCTTTCTTT
TRBD1 TRBJ2-7 many TRBV6-2/TRBV6-3 CASSYSTGGYEQYF TGTGCCAGCAGTTACTCGACAGGGGGCTACGAGCAGTACTTC
NA TRBJ1-4 NA TRBV5-1 CASSPEGVLNEKLFF TGCGCCAGCAGCCCCGAAGGTGTATTAAATGAAAAACTGTTTTTT
TRBD1 TRBJ1-2 few TRBV7-9 CASSSDHTDRNYGYTF TGTGCCAGCAGCTCCGACCATACGGACAGGAACTATGGCTACACCTTC
TRBD2 TRBJ2-1 NA TRBV19 CASGGYSYNEQFF TGTGCCAGCGGGGGGTACTCCTACAATGAGCAGTTCTTC
NA TRBJ2-5 many TRBV6-5 CASSPQGGEETQYF TGTGCCAGCAGTCCACAGGGTGGCGAAGAGACCCAGTACTTC
TRBD1 TRBJ2-6 NA TRBV10-3 CAISGGDRGPGANVLTF TGTGCCATCAGTGGCGGAGACAGGGGGCCGGGGGCCAACGTCCTGACTTTC
NA TRBJ1-6 few TRBV6-5 CASSYSGRNSPLHF TGTGCCAGCAGTTACTCGGGACGTAATTCACCCCTCCACTTT